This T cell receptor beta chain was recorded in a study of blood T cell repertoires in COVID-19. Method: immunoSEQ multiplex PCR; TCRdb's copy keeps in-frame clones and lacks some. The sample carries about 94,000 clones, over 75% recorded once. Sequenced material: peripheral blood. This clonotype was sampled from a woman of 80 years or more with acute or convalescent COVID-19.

The CDR3 reads CASSSPLAGGGETQYF. CDR3 sequence (DNA): TGTGCCAGCAGTTCCCCTCTAGCGGGAGGTGGAGAGACCCAGTACTTC. The gene calls are TRBV6-7 and TRBJ2-5; 11 positions match TRBD2. TRBV6-7 is identified as an open reading frame with a role that is uncertain. J was trimmed by 4 bases and V by 4 bases; bases with no gene match: 8. CDR3 size: 16 residues.